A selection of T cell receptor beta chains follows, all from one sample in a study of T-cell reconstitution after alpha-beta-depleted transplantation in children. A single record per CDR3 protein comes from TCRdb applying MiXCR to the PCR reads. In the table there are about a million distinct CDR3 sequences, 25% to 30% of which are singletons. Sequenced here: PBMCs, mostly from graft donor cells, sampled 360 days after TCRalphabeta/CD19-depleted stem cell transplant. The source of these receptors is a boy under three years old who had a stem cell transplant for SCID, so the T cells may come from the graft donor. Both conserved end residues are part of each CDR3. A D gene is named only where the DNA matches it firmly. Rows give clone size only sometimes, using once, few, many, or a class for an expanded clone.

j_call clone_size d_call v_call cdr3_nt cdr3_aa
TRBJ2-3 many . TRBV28 TGTGCCAGCAGTCAGGAGGGCGTTCGGGCAGATACGCAGTATTTT CASSQEGVRADTQYF
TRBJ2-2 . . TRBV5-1 TGCGCCAGCAGGGATCAGAAGGCGAACACCGGGGAGCTGTTTTTT CASRDQKANTGELFF
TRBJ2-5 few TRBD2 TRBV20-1 TGCAGTGCGCGCCCGGGACTAGCATACCAAGAGACCCAGTACTTC CSARPGLAYQETQYF
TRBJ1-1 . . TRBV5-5 TGTGCCAGCAGCTTTAACCCCACCCTAACCGCTGAAGCTTTCTTT CASSFNPTLTAEAFF
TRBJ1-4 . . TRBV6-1 TGTGCCAGCAGTCCCTCTGGGGTAACGGGTGAAAAACTGTTTTTT CASSPSGVTGEKLFF
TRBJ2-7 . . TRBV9 TGTGCCAGCAGTGGTAGGAGCTCCTACGAGCAGTACTTC CASSGRSSYEQYF
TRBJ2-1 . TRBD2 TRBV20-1 TGCAGTGCTAGCCCTCTTAGGCTAGCGGGGTTACGGGGAAATGAGCAGTTCTTC CSASPLRLAGLRGNEQFF
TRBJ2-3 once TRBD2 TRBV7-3 TGTGCCAGCAGCCCTATAGTCAGCGGGGCCACAGATACGCAGTATTTT CASSPIVSGATDTQYF
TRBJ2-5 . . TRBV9 TGTGCCAGCAGCCCCTCGTCGGGGAGGGAGACCCAGTACTTC CASSPSSGRETQYF
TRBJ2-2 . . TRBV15 TGTGCCACCAGCAGTTACAGCACCGGGGAGCTGTTTTTT CATSSYSTGELFF
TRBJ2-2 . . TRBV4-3 TGCGCCAGCAGCCAAGAGAACGGGGGCACCGGGGAGCTGTTTTTT CASSQENGGTGELFF
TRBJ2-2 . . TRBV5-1 TGCGCCAGCAGCTTTACAGGGTCTCAGAAGCCCGGGGAGCTGTTTTTT CASSFTGSQKPGELFF
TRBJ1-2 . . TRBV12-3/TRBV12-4 TGTGCCAGCAGTTTAGTCCCGGGGCCCTATGGCTACACCTTC CASSLVPGPYGYTF
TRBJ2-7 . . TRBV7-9 TGTGCCAGCAACACAGAACGCTCCTACGAGCAGTACTTC CASNTERSYEQYF
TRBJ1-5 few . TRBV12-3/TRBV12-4 TGTGCCAGCAGTCCGGGACAACTTAGCAATCAGCCCCAGCATTTT CASSPGQLSNQPQHF
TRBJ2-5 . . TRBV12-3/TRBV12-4 TGTGCCAGCAGTTTTATTCTGACAGCTCAAGAGACCCAGTACTTC CASSFILTAQETQYF
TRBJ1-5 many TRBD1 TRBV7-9 TGTGCCAGCAGCCCAGGAGGGGGCCACCAGCCCCAGCATTTT CASSPGGGHQPQHF
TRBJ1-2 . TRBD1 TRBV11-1 TGTGCCAGCAGCTCAAGCCTAGAATCGGGACAGGAGAACTATGGCTACACCTTC CASSSSLESGQENYGYTF
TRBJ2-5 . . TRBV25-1 TGTGCCAGCAGTGAATTGGTGTTAGGTGGGACCCAGTACTTC CASSELVLGGTQYF
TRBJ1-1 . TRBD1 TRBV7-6 TGTGCCAGCAGCCCTACAGGGGTCCACACTGAAGCTTTCTTT CASSPTGVHTEAFF